These 3 T cell receptor beta chains were sequenced from one sample in a study of T cell clusters in autoimmune cytopenias. Tens of thousands of genome equivalents of blood DNA were amplified for TRB. One tube held mixed TRB-A and TRB-B primer pools for touch-down PCR. TCRdb reprocessed the multiplex PCR reads and keeps a single row for each CDR3 protein, giving no DNA. The repertoire table contains about 9,500 distinct CDR3 sequences. Sample: peripheral blood. The source of these receptors is a human donor with an autoimmune cytopenia or autoimmune hepatitis (not recorded which).

By frequency, this clonotype is medium-sized. The rearrangement uses TRBV19 and TRBJ2-3; TCRdb's D gene call, TRBD1, goes unchecked for lack of DNA. This CDR3 comprises 17 residues. Germline V lookup: CDR1 LNHDA, CDR2 SQIVND (reference sequence). CDR3 region: CASNPVSSGAYTDTQYF.

This chain uses TRBV7-9 with TRBJ2-5; TCRdb outputs TRBD2, but without DNA this stays unchecked. Looked up from germline, CDR1 is SEHNR and CDR2 is FQNEAQ (reference sequence). The CDR3 runs to 16 residues. The CDR3 protein is CASSPGIAGDRETQYF. Using reference TRBV7-9 and TRBJ2-5 for the parts outside the CDR3, the full variable domain is DTGVSQNPRHKITKRGQNVTFRCDPISEHNRLYWYRQTLGQGPEFLTYFQNEAQLEKSRLLSDRFSAERPKGSFSTLEIQRTEQGDSAMYLCASSPGIAGDRETQYFGPGTRLLVL.

In terms of frequency, this clonotype is medium-sized. The chain recombines TRBV6-2 or TRBV6-3 with TRBJ2-3; TCRdb's D call, TRBD2, is unchecked because there is no DNA. This CDR3 has 15 amino acids. The germline V gene has CDR1 MNHEY and CDR2 SVGEGT. This CDR3 reads CASSTTSGGAEAQYF.